This TCR beta chain was documented in a study of memory CD4+ T cells and cytomegalovirus serostatus (dated by TCRdb to between 2019 and 2020). Turning to the overall study: A total of about 35 healthy Belgian adults, of whom 9 were CMV seropositive and about 24 were CMV seronegative, were included in the cohort. CD4+ memory TCRbeta repertoires of a Belgian cohort with known cytomegalovirus serostatus were sequenced in order to replicate a published TCR-based CMV serostatus classifier. General findings and caveats noted by the study authors: Only CD4+CD45RO+ memory cells were sequenced, unlike the original study, which covered naive and memory CD4+ and CD8+ populations. On the Belgian cohort, the classifier based on the original framework reached a median bootstrapped AUC of about 0.96, with a 95% CI of 0.76-1.00. For predicting CMV serostatus, the median bootstrapped AUC was roughly 0.95 using the original framework and around 0.91 using a US-trained random forest. Among the 150 to 200 previously reported CMV-associated TCRbeta sequences, 67 showed up in the CD4+ memory repertoires, with each one found in between one and five individuals. The results were interpreted as suggesting that the CMV-associated TCR signature is largely present in the CD4+ memory repertoire.

A remark on this clone: No antigen is known for it. The record has no base qualities; no much larger clone is one base away.

A FACSAria II was used to sort memory CD4+ T cells, defined as single viable CD3+CD4+CD8-CD45RO+ cells. CMV serostatus was determined with a Roche Elecsys assay detecting serum IgG against CMV pp150, pp28, p38 and p52. Once the samples were thawed, total CD4+ T cells were enriched through positive selection using CD4 magnetic microbeads. Samples originated from another study that specifically interrogated the CD4+ T cell memory repertoire. Peripheral blood mononuclear cells were isolated and cryopreserved following standard operating procedures; serum was stored at -80 °C. The staining used CD3-PerCP (BW264/56), CD4-APC (RPA-T4), CD45RO-PE (UCHT1) and CD8-Pacific Orange (3B5) antibodies, and Sytox blue was used to exclude non-viable cells. V is shortened by 6 bases, J by 0 bases, and the region joining them spans 14 bases. Taken from cysteine to phenylalanine, the CDR3 has 15 residues. The DNA shown is the 45-base CDR3, in frame from base 1. Sequences MRHNA (CDR1) and SNTAGT (CDR2) are obtained from the germline V gene.

Genomic DNA was extracted from sorted cells with the Quick-DNA Microprep Kit. TCRbeta DNA was amplified with the immunoSEQ hsTCRbeta kit following the manufacturer's protocol. An Illumina MiSeq instrument was used to sequence the TCRbeta libraries. Per the original workflow: Following removal of out-of-frame sequences, 2 million to 2.5 million distinct TCRbeta sequences were retained, with an average of around 67,000 per individual. Each individual was scored using the number of some 150 previously reported CMV-associated TCRbeta sequences that the individual carried and the total number of productive distinct TCRbeta sequences. A beta-binomial model was reimplemented in Python, and scikit-learn random forests with default parameters were trained on US cohort data. Classifier performance on the Belgian cohort was reported as the median AUC with percentile confidence intervals calculated over 10,000 bootstrap iterations. Here the immuneACCESS table is served through TCRdb, limited to in-frame sequences with V and J called. Missing clones are a known gap in these copies; in checked studies unresolved V genes cover under half, and the rest lacks a known reason. For V, J and clone size, that table is used; D and trimming come from the DNA. This sample has under 80,000 clones in its table, and roughly four fifths of those were observed once. 0.88% of the sample belongs to the ten largest clones.

The receptor chain draws on TRBV6-4 and TRBJ1-2; confidence is insufficient to name the D gene. The receptor comes from an adult in good health and CMV-seronegative. The sequenced sample consisted of memory CD4+ T cells from blood. The CDR3 region: CASRPGPVTNYGYTF. The nucleotide sequence is given as TGTGCCAGCAGACCCGGCCCAGTCACTAACTATGGCTACACCTTC.